Each of the 21 T cell receptor beta chains below was sequenced from the same sample in a study of human T cells and chemical hapten exposure (dated by TCRdb to 2020 to 2023). Receptors were amplified or captured by RACE. Sequencing instrument: NextSeq 500. In TCRdb, the public reads were trimmed at Q25 with fastp and aligned with MiXCR, with productive beta chains retained. Here each entry gathers all rows of one CDR3 protein and keeps the most common genes and DNA. This sample gives more than 95,000 distinct CDR3 sequences in total; roughly a quarter of them show up just once. About a tenth of the sample is taken by the ten largest. The time point label here, explained by the study, means: patch test 3, about 24 weeks after DPC sensitization. This specimen's treatment or condition label, interpreted: therapeutic diphenylcyclopropenone sensitization with weekly scalp DPC. This specimen consisted of whole blood, obtained in connection with sensitization to the hapten diphenylcyclopropenone (DPC). The receptors shown here come from a man between 35 and 55 years old with alopecia areata. Some clones in this sample may be carry-over from other donors' samples.

The DNA of the CDR3 is TGTGCCAGCAGCATTATGACAGGTACCAATCAGCCCCAGCATTTT. This codes for CASSIMTGTNQPQHF. V is TRBV7-2 and J is TRBJ1-5; D is perhaps TRBD1 (6 bases). CDR3 size: 15 residues. CDR1 SGHTA and CDR2 FQGNSA come from the germline V gene. The V end was cut by 5 bases, the J end by 3 bases, with 14 bases between.

The sample holds a few counts of this clonotype. The V gene is TRBV28, the J gene TRBJ2-7, with D unclear. The germline gives CDR1 MDHEN, CDR2 SYDVKM. V was cut by 5 bases and J by 6 bases, with 8 bases left in between. This CDR3 is built from 11 residues. The DNA for the CDR3 is TGTGCCAGCAGTCAACCTCGCGAGCAGTACTTC. This encodes CASSQPREQYF.

This clonotype showed up just a few times. The V and J genes are TRBV7-9 and TRBJ2-3; D is ambiguous. From germline, CDR1 is SEHNR and CDR2 FQNEAQ (reference sequence). This CDR3 is 15 amino acids long. Trimming pared 0 bases from V and 2 bases from J, leaving 9 bases between. The CDR3 protein is CASSLAGAVTDTQYF. For the CDR3, the DNA is TGTGCCAGCAGCTTAGCGGGCGCAGTCACAGATACGCAGTATTTT.

The table lists this clonotype with a few counts. The rearrangement uses TRBV5-1 and TRBJ2-6; 8 bases match TRBD2. The V and J ends lost 0 bases and 0 bases, in that order; junction bases with no gene match: 8. CDR3 size: 19 residues. Germline V gene lookup returns CDR1 SGHRS and CDR2 YFSETQ. The chain's CDR3 is CASSLAGGGSSSGANVLTF. The CDR3 nucleotides are TGCGCCAGCAGCTTGGCCGGGGGGGGTTCGAGCTCTGGGGCCAACGTCCTGACTTTC.

Only a few counts were recorded for this clonotype. The limits of the CDR3 on the DNA are not certain, so only TCRdb's listed CDR3 is given. The chain recombines TRBV21-1 with TRBJ2-4; the table names TRBD2, a call not compared with the DNA. TRBV21-1 is marked as a pseudogene. The CDR3 is 16 amino acids in total, end residues counted. CDR3 in amino acids: CASSKVGGGAKNIQYF.

This sequence joins TRBV5-1 and TRBJ2-3; D unclear. CDR1 SGHRS and CDR2 YFSETQ come from the germline V gene. The CDR3 is 13 residues long. V was shortened by 4 bases and J by 5 bases, with 11 bases between the two germline ends. The CDR3 reads CASSQPVVDTQYF. The CDR3 bases are TGCGCCAGCAGCCAACCAGTGGTAGATACGCAGTATTTT.

This clonotype was seen ten or more times. CDR3 amino acids: CASSSGYEQYF. In DNA form, the CDR3 reads TGTGCCAGCAGTTCAGGTTACGAGCAGTACTTC. This rearrangement joins TRBV28 to TRBJ2-7, with D hard to call. The ends were cut back, 4 bases at V and 4 bases at J, with 5 bases in the middle. The CDR3 covers 11 residues. In germline, CDR1 is MDHEN, CDR2 SYDVKM.

The sample holds a few counts of this clonotype. The chain couples TRBV12-3 or TRBV12-4 to TRBJ1-4, with TRBD1 as a possible D gene (6 bases). The CDR3 is made up of 14 amino acids. V was pared by 2 bases and J by 7 bases, with 11 bases between. Written as DNA, the CDR3 is TGTGCCAGCAGTTTAACAGGGTTGGGTGAAAAACTGTTTTTT. It encodes CASSLTGLGEKLFF.

This clonotype came up a few times. J is TRBJ1-5 and V is TRBV2; 9 positions agree with TRBD1. V was pared by 4 bases and J by 7 bases, with 5 bases of the junction left unmatched. This CDR3 contains 14 residues. Germline loops: CDR1 SNHLY, CDR2 FYNNEI. The CDR3 DNA sequence: TGTGCCAGCAGTGCGGGACAGGGTCCACAGCCCCAGCATTTT. It specifies CASSAGQGPQPQHF. Drawing the rest from reference TRBV2 and TRBJ1-5, the complete variable domain is EPEVTQTPSHQVTQMGQEVILRCVPISNHLYFYWYRQILGQKVEFLVSFYNNEISEKSEIFDDQFSVERPDGSNFTLKIRSTKLEDSAMYFCASSAGQGPQPQHFGDGTRLSIL.

In this sample, this clonotype turned up a few times. V gene TRBV9 combines with J gene TRBJ2-2; 10 bases line up with TRBD2. Trimming removed 4 bases from V and 2 bases from J; junction bases left unmatched: 8. Per germline, CDR1 SGDLS and CDR2 YYNGEE. CDR3 length: 17 amino acids. The CDR3 coding sequence is TGTGCCAGCAGCCTCGCTTCTAGCGGGAGTAACACCGGGGAGCTGTTTTTT. It is translated as CASSLASSGSNTGELFF. Variable domain in full (rest from reference TRBV9 and TRBJ2-2): DSGVTQTPKHLITATGQRVTLRCSPRSGDLSVYWYQQSLDQGLQFLIQYYNGEERAKGNILERFSAQQFPDLHSELNLSSLELGDSALYFCASSLASSGSNTGELFFGEGSRLTVL.

This clonotype was recorded only once. The gene calls are TRBV27 and TRBJ2-2; 9 bases fit TRBD1. The length of the CDR3 is 16 residues. J was trimmed by 6 bases and V by 11 bases; bases with no gene match: 16. Germline V gene data show CDR1 as MNHEY and CDR2 as SMNVEV (reference sequence). The CDR3 DNA reads as TGTGCCTCAAAAGGAGGGGGACAGGGTCTCGCCGGGGAGCTGTTTTTT. This translates into CASKGGGQGLAGELFF.

The chain recombines TRBV20-1 with TRBJ2-7; no clear D gene. V dropped 3 bases and J dropped 2 bases, with 11 bases sitting between them. The CDR3 length is 13 residues. Germline V gene data show CDR1 as DFQATT and CDR2 as SNEGSKA (reference sequence). The CDR3 bases are TGCAGTGCTAGTTCATGGGTTACCTACGAGCAGTACTTC. This encodes CSASSWVTYEQYF.

The table lists this clonotype with a few counts. This chain connects TRBV6-2 or TRBV6-3 to TRBJ2-1; D ambiguous. Trimming removed 9 bases from V and 3 bases from J, with 6 bases in between. This CDR3 region has 11 residues. Germline CDR1 and CDR2: MNHEY and SVGEGT. CDR3: CASADYNEQFF. The CDR3 nucleotides are TGTGCCAGTGCGGACTACAATGAGCAGTTCTTC.

J is TRBJ2-7 and V is TRBV7-9; D call uncertain. CDR1 is SEHNR, CDR2 FQNEAQ, per germline (reference sequence). CDR3 length: 15 residues. Trimming removed 5 bases at V and 2 bases at J, with 16 bases between. The DNA of the CDR3 is TGTGCCAGCAGCCCAGCTGGGCTAGGCCCCTACGAGCAGTACTTC. Translated: CASSPAGLGPYEQYF.

This clonotype was detected ten times or more. The chain combines TRBV7-2 with TRBJ1-6; D might be TRBD1 (6 bases). The germline CDR1 and CDR2 sequences are SGHTA and FQGNSA. The CDR3 is made up of 14 amino acids. Trimming took 5 bases from V and 10 from J, leaving 15 bases between them. The chain's CDR3 is CASSLTGIGSPLHF. CDR3 sequence (DNA): TGTGCCAGCAGCCTAACAGGGATCGGATCACCCCTCCACTTT.

The V call is TRBV28, the J call TRBJ1-5; 7 bases fit TRBD1. Germline-derived CDR1 and CDR2 are MDHEN and SYDVKM. Trimming cost V 6 bases and J 0 bases; bases outside gene matches: 14. This CDR3 is built from 18 residues. Written as DNA, the CDR3 is TGTGCCAGCAGCTCAACAGGGGTAATGCCCGATAGCAATCAGCCCCAGCATTTT. Amino acid sequence: CASSSTGVMPDSNQPQHF. Full variable domain (missing parts from reference TRBV28 and TRBJ1-5): DVKVTQSSRYLVKRTGEKVFLECVQDMDHENMFWYRQDPGLGLRLIYFSYDVKMKEKGDIPEGYSVSREKKERFSLILESASTNQTSMYLCASSSTGVMPDSNQPQHFGDGTRLSIL.

The chain couples TRBV6-5 to TRBJ2-3, with 7 positions matching TRBD2. The CDR3 is made up of 16 amino acids. Germline V gene data show CDR1 as MNHEY and CDR2 as SVGAGI. With V trimmed by 5 bases and J by 4 bases, 12 bases remained unmatched. The chain's CDR3 is CASSATMGGKPDTQYF. CDR3 nucleotides: TGTGCCAGCAGTGCCACCATGGGAGGGAAGCCAGATACGCAGTATTTT.

In this sample, this clonotype turned up a few times. This sequence joins TRBV24-1 and TRBJ2-1; possibly TRBD1 or TRBD2 for D (5 bases each). Germline lookup yields CDR1 KGHDR and CDR2 SFDVKD. Trimming took off 4 bases at V and 0 bases at J, with 15 bases between the two ends. This CDR3 contains 17 residues. Here the CDR3 DNA reads TGTGCCACCAGTGAGGGGTTATGGGACGCCTCCTACAATGAGCAGTTCTTC. This gives the protein CATSEGLWDASYNEQFF.

This clonotype was seen only a few times. The chain links TRBV2 to TRBJ2-1; 11 bases are a match to TRBD2. Trimming cost V 3 bases and J 8 bases; bases outside gene matches: 6. Germline CDR1 and CDR2: SNHLY and FYNNEI. This CDR3 region has 15 residues. As DNA, the CDR3 is TGTGCCAGCAGTGATGGGCTAGCGGGAGGCCATGAGCAGTTCTTC. As protein: CASSDGLAGGHEQFF.

This clonotype occurred a few times. The chain carries TRBV27 and TRBJ1-5; D gene uncertain. Trimming removed 2 bases at V and 1 base at J, with 3 bases between. Germline V CDR1 and CDR2: MNHEY, SMNVEV (reference sequence). The CDR3 is made up of 13 amino acids. CDR3 nucleotides: TGTGCCAGCAGTTTAGTAAGCAATCAGCCCCAGCATTTT. Translating gives CASSLVSNQPQHF.

This clonotype was seen more than once but under ten times. The CDR3 reads CASSSTRRDIYEQYF. In DNA form, the CDR3 reads TGTGCCAGCAGTTCGACCCGACGGGACATCTACGAGCAGTACTTC. V and J are TRBV12-3 or TRBV12-4 and TRBJ2-7, with D possibly matching TRBD1 (6 bases). Between the trimmed V and J ends, which lost 4 bases and 3 bases, there was a span of 16 bases. The CDR3 runs 15 residues.